This T cell receptor (beta chain) was retrieved from a study of shared clonotypes between healthy human individuals. Study-wide context: Each donor's CD4 naive and CD4 memory cells filled three plates apiece, CD8 naive two, and CD8 memory one.

Genomic DNA of each subset was evenly split across several immunoSEQ plates. Sequencing used immunoSEQ multiplex PCR; TCRdb keeps in-frame clones, though not all of them. The sample shows around 560,000 clones, 90% to 95% of them seen only once. This clone occurred a few times. Antigen specificity is unknown. Naive-designated CD8 cells lacked CD45RO, were positively enriched for CCR7, and omitted terminally differentiated effector memory CD45RA+ cells. Regarding the study as a whole: Generally, naive subsets (rather than memory subsets) showed larger estimated richness.

Sequenced sample: naive CD8+ T cells sorted from blood. The origin of this receptor is a woman in her twenties or thirties in good health.

The CDR3 coding sequence is TGTGCCAGCAGCTCACCGGACACCCCAGGGGAGACCCAGTACTTC. Amino acid sequence: CASSSPDTPGETQYF. The J gene is TRBJ2-5, the V gene TRBV5-4; D possibly corresponds to TRBD1 (5 bases). Looked up from germline, CDR1 is SGHNT and CDR2 is YYREEE (reference sequence). The CDR3 consists of 15 residues. The germline V and J ends were trimmed by 3 bases and 5 bases, with 17 bases remaining between them.